The clone carrying this T cell receptor (beta chain) was found many times. The CDR3 has 16 amino acids. V lost 0 bases and J 6 bases, leaving 15 bases between the germline ends. Looked up from germline, CDR1 is SGDLS and CDR2 is YYNGEE. The data belong to a study of blood T cell repertoires in COVID-19. Looking at the study overall: Spain, Italy and the United States supplied samples that represented acute and convalescent COVID-19. The analysed material was cDNA or gDNA that came from T cells, B-cell-depleted T cells, or PBMCs.

As handled by the study authors: It was from reference gene primer amplification that nucleated cell counts were estimated. The protocol was immunoSEQ multiplex PCR, while the TCRdb copy is restricted to in-frame clones and leaves out a portion. V, J and clone size reflect that table, while D and trimming were determined from the DNA. The sample consists of some 120,000 clones, approximately 68% of them appearing once. The chain couples TRBV9 to TRBJ2-2; perhaps TRBD2 as D (5 bases). The origin of this receptor is a woman in her 70s with acute or convalescent COVID-19. Material for sequencing was peripheral blood. CDR3: CASSVEVAWDAGELFF. CDR3 coding DNA: TGTGCCAGCAGCGTAGAGGTAGCGTGGGATGCCGGGGAGCTGTTTTTT.